The 15 T cell receptor beta chains below come from one sample, sequenced in a study of T-cell reconstitution after alpha-beta-depleted transplantation in children. During its preparation, the TCRbeta library received unique molecular identifiers. TCRdb fed the PCR reads into MiXCR, producing one record per CDR3 protein. Among some 43,000 distinct CDR3 sequences, about 9.3% were seen once, and the ten largest hold about 25%. The sample consisted of PBMCs, mostly from graft donor cells, taken 60 days after TCRalphabeta/CD19-depleted stem cell transplant. These receptors all stem from a male patient between 2 and 9 years old who had a stem cell transplant for chronic granulomatous disease, so the T cells may come from the graft donor.

This clonotype came up many times. The chain links TRBV6-2 or TRBV6-3 to TRBJ1-1; no reliable D call. This CDR3 comprises 13 residues. V was clipped by 7 bases and J by 4 bases, with 13 bases between them. CDR1 and CDR2 (germline): MNHEY, SVGEGT. The CDR3 protein is CASNLHVGTEAFF. CDR3 DNA sequence: TGTGCCAGCAACCTCCACGTAGGCACTGAAGCTTTCTTT.

This clonotype was counted between two and nine times. The DNA of the CDR3 is TGTGCCAGCAGCTTAGTTCCCCCTGGCCCGCGGGAGTCCGTAGATACGCAGTATTTT. It translates to CASSLVPPGPRESVDTQYF. V is TRBV11-2 and J is TRBJ2-3, with 7 bases lining up with TRBD2. Looked up from germline, CDR1 is SGHAT and CDR2 is FQNNGV. The CDR3 runs to 19 residues. V shed 1 base, J shed 5 bases, and the junction held 18 bases outside the gene matches. Based on the CDR3 plus reference TRBV11-2 and TRBJ2-3, the full variable domain is EAGVAQSPRYKIIEKRQSVAFWCNPISGHATLYWYQQILGQGPKLLIQFQNNGVVDDSQLPKDRFSAERLKGVDSTLKIQPAKLEDSAVYLCASSLVPPGPRESVDTQYFGPGTRLTVL.

This clonotype was found many times. The chain couples TRBV15 to TRBJ2-7, with a weak D call TRBD2 (7 bases). There are 15 residues in the CDR3. V was clipped by 0 bases and J by 4 bases, with 13 bases between them. In germline, CDR1 is LNHNV, CDR2 YYDKDF (reference sequence). CDR3 nucleotide sequence: TGTGCCACCAGCAGAGATCGGGGGGCCCCTTACGAGCAGTACTTC. Its protein is CATSRDRGAPYEQYF.

This clonotype was seen only a few times. The V gene is TRBV11-1, the J gene TRBJ2-5; D is unclear. This CDR3 comprises 18 residues. Germline values: CDR1 SGHAT, CDR2 FQDESV (reference sequence). With 3 bases removed from V and 5 bases from J, the gap between germline ends came to 25 bases. CDR3 in amino acids: CASSFPVLGDGDGETQYF. DNA of the CDR3: TGTGCCAGCAGCTTCCCCGTCCTGGGTGATGGGGATGGGGAGACCCAGTACTTC.

The chain recombines TRBV6-2 or TRBV6-3 with TRBJ1-2, with 7 positions matching TRBD1. Germline V gene data show CDR1 as MNHEY and CDR2 as SVGEGT. CDR3 length: 11 residues. V was clipped by 8 bases and J by 10 bases; unmatched bases: 7. In nucleotides, the CDR3 is TGTGCCAGCGAGAGGACAGGCGTCTACACCTTC. As protein: CASERTGVYTF.

The sample holds many counts of this clonotype. This chain joins TRBV12-3 or TRBV12-4 and TRBJ1-1; no clear D. The CDR3 consists of 11 residues. The ends were cut back, 6 bases at V and 10 bases at J, with 12 bases in the middle. Here the CDR3 DNA reads TGTGCCAGCAGGCGGGCCGCTCGAGCTTTCTTT. It codes for CASRRAARAFF.

This clonotype was recorded many times. CDR3 in amino acids: CAIRTGTGTYEQYF. CDR3 sequence (DNA): TGTGCCATCAGAACCGGGACAGGGACTTACGAGCAGTACTTC. The chain joins TRBV10-3 to TRBJ2-7; 9 bases map to TRBD1. Per the germline V gene, CDR1 is ENHRY and CDR2 is SYGVKD. Losses at the gene ends were 6 bases for V and 4 bases for J; bases not matched to a gene: 7. CDR3 size: 14 residues.

The chain joins TRBV4-1 to TRBJ1-2; D is possibly TRBD1 (5 bases). The CDR3 is 16 amino acids. Germline loops: CDR1 MGHRA, CDR2 YSYEKL. Trimming cost V 0 bases and J 2 bases, with 13 bases left between them. The CDR3 region is CASSQELNRLNYGYTF. CDR3 bases: TGCGCCAGCAGCCAAGAACTAAACAGGCTAAACTATGGCTACACCTTC.

In its sample, this clonotype was seen many times. The rearrangement joins TRBV28 to TRBJ2-6, with D hard to call. The CDR3 length is 15 residues. V was cut by 2 bases and J by 2 bases, with 7 bases left in between. Per the germline V gene, CDR1 is MDHEN and CDR2 is SYDVKM. In DNA form, the CDR3 reads TGTGCCAGCAGTTTACCGGGCACTGGGGCCAACGTCCTGACTTTC. Its translation: CASSLPGTGANVLTF.

Within the sample, this clonotype is medium-sized (0.01 to 0.1%). The chain links TRBV6-5 to TRBJ2-3; perhaps TRBD1 as D (6 bases). Germline CDR1 and CDR2: MNHEY and SVGAGI. V lost 0 bases and J lost 12, with 13 bases in between. The CDR3 loop spans 13 amino acids. CDR3 residues: CASSYSPGEPQYF. CDR3 nucleotide sequence: TGTGCCAGCAGTTACTCCCCAGGGGAGCCCCAGTATTTT.

This clonotype has a count of ten or more. The chain joins TRBV6-2 or TRBV6-3 to TRBJ1-5; D possibly corresponds to TRBD1 (6 bases). The germline V gene encodes CDR1 MNHEY and CDR2 SVGEGT. CDR3 size: 14 residues. V gave up 6 bases and J gave up 4 bases, with 13 bases separating them. CDR3 sequence (DNA): TGTGCCAGCAGCTCGAGGGGGGAAAATCAGCCCCAGCATTTT. Protein: CASSSRGENQPQHF.

This clonotype was detected only a few times. CDR3 region: CASSFNSKNIQYF. CDR3 coding DNA: TGTGCCAGCAGTTTTAACAGCAAAAACATTCAGTACTTC. The chain uses TRBV27 and TRBJ2-4; no clear D gene. V lost 3 bases and J 3 bases, leaving 6 bases between the germline ends. Germline-derived CDR1 and CDR2 are MNHEY and SMNVEV (reference sequence). This CDR3 is built from 13 residues.

This clonotype was seen at least ten times. V gene TRBV7-2 combines with J gene TRBJ2-6, with D tentatively TRBD1 or TRBD2 (5 bases each). The germline V gene has CDR1 SGHTA and CDR2 FQGNSA. Trimming shortened V by 5 bases and J by 2 bases, and 10 bases separated the two germline ends. CDR3 length: 15 amino acids. The CDR3 protein is CASSPRGTGANVLTF. The CDR3 region has the DNA TGTGCCAGCAGCCCGAGGGGAACTGGGGCCAACGTCCTGACTTTC.

There are a few counts of this clonotype. J is TRBJ1-1 and V is TRBV10-3; D possibly corresponds to TRBD1 (5 bases). Deletions cut 5 bases from V and 0 bases from J, with 22 bases between. The CDR3 spans 18 residues. The germline V gene encodes CDR1 ENHRY and CDR2 SYGVKD. The CDR3 region is CAISLDSGFMGLNTEAFF. The CDR3, as DNA: TGTGCCATCAGTTTAGACTCAGGGTTTATGGGATTGAACACTGAAGCTTTCTTT.

This clonotype was seen ten or more times. CDR3 loop: CASTWGGMETQYF. DNA for the CDR3: TGTGCCAGCACCTGGGGGGGGATGGAGACCCAGTACTTC. J is TRBJ2-5 and V is TRBV7-2; TRBD2 aligns across 7 bases. V gave up 7 bases and J gave up 5 bases; unmatched junction bases: 7. Germline V gene lookup returns CDR1 SGHTA and CDR2 FQGNSA. This CDR3 comprises 13 residues.